This note documents a single T cell receptor (beta chain) sequence. No antigen is known for it. Germline V lookup: CDR1 SGHTA, CDR2 FQGNSA. The CDR3 spans 16 residues. Germline trimming cut 0 bases from V and 9 bases from J; bases unmatched to any gene: 11. In TCRdb, the reads were re-called with MiXCR into one record per CDR3 protein. The sample lists about 830,000 distinct CDR3 sequences, about 31% seen once, with 9.5% to 15% in the top ten. These data are taken from a study of T cell repertoires in cytomegalovirus infection. For the study at large: Selected CMV epitopes included recently identified HLA-C-restricted ones as well as well-studied HLA-B-restricted ones. Through public TCR beta signatures, both CMV infection and matching HLA type were indicated. General study results and limits: Individuals carrying CMV plus the relevant HLA were identified by cumulative frequency of public TCR beta families. HLA-C-restricted CMV-specific TCR beta clonotypes prevailed in the ex vivo response.

This receptor was identified in a human donor in good health (CMV status not recorded). Some clones in this sample may be carry-over from other donors' samples. The sample consisted of cultured CD8+ T cells from PBMCs, taken from culture after CMV antigen stimulation. The chain has TRBV7-2 and TRBJ2-5; 9 positions match TRBD2. The DNA of the CDR3 is TGTGCCAGCAGCTTAGCTAGCGGGGGCCCCAAGAGACCCCAGTACTTC. Its protein is CASSLASGGPKRPQYF.